Each of the 11 T cell receptor beta chains below was sequenced from the same sample in a study of CD8+CD57+ T cells in acquired aplastic anemia. The patients chosen for sequencing had shown expansion of CD8+CD57+ cells (detected by flow cytometry). Profiles of TCR beta VDJ and CDR3 were generated from a genomic DNA template. TCRdb re-analysed the reads in MiXCR, keeping a single row per CDR3 protein. This sample carries around 500,000 distinct CDR3 sequences, under 40% of them seen once, and the ten largest clones take roughly 0.89%. Material: sorted CD4+, CD8+, or CD8+CD57+ T cells (not recorded which) from PBMCs. These receptors originate from a human donor with aplastic anemia.

This clonotype was found many times. The V gene is TRBV2, the J gene TRBJ1-2; 7 positions agree with TRBD1. This CDR3 is built from 12 residues. V gave up 9 bases and J gave up 5 bases; unmatched junction bases: 6. CDR1 SNHLY and CDR2 FYNNEI come from the germline V gene. This chain's CDR3 is CARPGQKYGYTF. The CDR3 DNA sequence: TGTGCCAGACCGGGACAGAAATATGGCTACACCTTC. The full variable domain, in which reference TRBV2 and TRBJ1-2 provide the parts outside the CDR3, is EPEVTQTPSHQVTQMGQEVILRCVPISNHLYFYWYRQILGQKVEFLVSFYNNEISEKSEIFDDQFSVERPDGSNFTLKIRSTKLEDSAMYFCARPGQKYGYTFGSGTRLTVV.

Many counts were recorded for this clonotype. This chain connects TRBV7-8 to TRBJ2-3; D ambiguous. Per the germline V gene, CDR1 is SGHVS and CDR2 is FQNEAQ. Trimming pared 11 bases from V and 4 bases from J, leaving 16 bases between. The CDR3 covers 13 residues. The CDR3 loop is CASRVFRADTQYF. CDR3 coding DNA: TGTGCCTCTCGGGTTTTTCGCGCAGATACGCAGTATTTT.

In its sample, this clonotype was seen many times. The chain uses TRBV29-1 and TRBJ2-1; 8 bases line up with TRBD2. This CDR3 has 16 amino acids. CDR1 SQVTM and CDR2 ANQGSEA come from the germline V gene. The junction had 14 bases not matched to a gene; V was cut back by 1 base and J by 9 bases. The CDR3 reads CSVEASRVGAGVEQFF. The CDR3, as DNA: TGCAGCGTTGAAGCCTCCCGGGTAGGAGCGGGAGTTGAGCAGTTCTTC.

This chain uses TRBV30 with TRBJ1-1; tentative D call: TRBD1 (5 bases). The length of the CDR3 is 14 residues. Germline CDR1 is GTSNPN and CDR2 is SVGIG (reference sequence). V was clipped by 0 bases and J by 1 base, with 9 bases between them. The CDR3 DNA follows: TGTGCCTGGAGTGTATCTAGGGGGAACACTGAAGCTTTCTTT. Protein sequence: CAWSVSRGNTEAFF.

This chain joins TRBV24-1 and TRBJ2-1, with 12 positions matching TRBD2. CDR1 is KGHDR and CDR2 is SFDVKD in the germline V gene. This CDR3 spans 19 amino acids. Unmatched junction bases numbered 11, after V lost 5 bases and J lost 1 base. The CDR3 protein is CATSALQTSGSSSYNEQFF. The CDR3 coding sequence is TGTGCCACCAGTGCCCTTCAGACTAGCGGGAGCTCATCCTACAATGAGCAGTTCTTC.

This clonotype was counted ten times or more. V and J are TRBV19 and TRBJ1-1; tentative D call: TRBD1 (5 bases). CDR3 length: 13 residues. The V gene lost 6 bases and the J gene lost 0 bases, with 8 bases spanning the gap. Per germline, CDR1 LNHDA and CDR2 SQIVND (reference sequence). The CDR3 region has the DNA TGTGCCAGTAGGACAGTCATGAACACTGAAGCTTTCTTT. Protein: CASRTVMNTEAFF.

This clonotype was observed a handful of times. The chain employs TRBV9 and TRBJ1-3; D call uncertain. Germline-derived CDR1 and CDR2 are SGDLS and YYNGEE. Trimming left V 4 bases short and J 2 bases short, with 13 bases between. The CDR3 has 15 amino acids. For the CDR3, the DNA is TGTGCCAGCAGCAGTAGTGGGGTCACTGGAAACACCATATATTTT. Its translation is CASSSSGVTGNTIYF.

The chain has TRBV25-1 and TRBJ2-1; 11 bases are a match to TRBD2. The length of the CDR3 is 17 residues. V shed 4 bases, J shed 2 bases, and the junction held 7 bases outside the gene matches. Germline lookup yields CDR1 MGHDK and CDR2 SYGVNS. CDR3 DNA: TGTGCCAGCAGTGGGCTAGCGGGAGGAAGCCCCTACAATGAGCAGTTCTTC. Amino acids: CASSGLAGGSPYNEQFF.

There are many counts of this clonotype. The chain recombines TRBV15 with TRBJ1-6; D not resolved. This CDR3 is built from 12 residues. CDR1 is LNHNV, CDR2 YYDKDF, per germline (reference sequence). Trimming cost V 3 bases and J 10 bases, with 7 bases left between them. Here the CDR3 reads CATSREDSPLHF. The CDR3 DNA follows: TGTGCCACCAGCAGGGAGGACTCACCCCTCCACTTT.

This clonotype was picked up a small number of times. One end of the junction is discordant with germline, which a read error may explain. The rearrangement uses TRBV10-3 and TRBJ1-2; TRBD1 might be the D (5 bases). CDR3 length equals 13 residues. Germline lookup yields CDR1 ENHRY and CDR2 SYGVKD. The DNA for the CDR3 is TGTGCCATCAGTGAGCCCGAGGGGTCCAGCCCGTCCTTC. It translates to CAISEPEGSSPSF.

The rearrangement joins TRBV12-3 or TRBV12-4 to TRBJ1-2; 11 bases line up with TRBD1. The V gene end was trimmed by 6 bases and the J gene end by 7 bases; junction bases not matched to a gene: 10. The CDR3 runs 15 residues. CDR3 sequence (DNA): TGTGCCAGCAGGGGGACAGGGGGTATTGCTAGTGGCTACACCTTC. Translated: CASRGTGGIASGYTF.